These 12 T cell receptor beta chains originate from one sample sequenced in a study of beta chain features in type 1 diabetes. Reverse transcribing all isolated RNA meant expressed TCRB transcripts were sequenced. TCRdb keeps only in-frame clones here, not all; method: immunoSEQ multiplex PCR. Among approximately 330,000 clones listed, 9.5% to 12% were seen once. The sequenced sample was naive CD4+ T cells from blood. Receptors were obtained from a woman under 40 in good health.

This clone turned up a few times. The V gene is TRBV5-1, the J gene TRBJ2-2; D unresolved. Looked up from germline, CDR1 is SGHRS and CDR2 is YFSETQ. This CDR3 contains 15 residues. The V end was cut by 0 bases, the J end by 6 bases, with 12 bases between. CDR3 DNA: TGCGCCAGCAGCTTGGATAATGTGTTAGCCGGGGAGCTGTTTTTT. Translation gives CASSLDNVLAGELFF.

This chain joins TRBV4-1 and TRBJ1-5; no definite D call. CDR1 is MGHRA, CDR2 YSYEKL, per germline. This CDR3 comprises 14 residues. V lost 1 base and J 5 bases, leaving 9 bases between the germline ends. The CDR3 region is CASSQVFEDQPQHF. The CDR3 DNA is TGCGCCAGCAGCCAAGTGTTCGAGGATCAGCCCCAGCATTTT.

The chain has TRBV12-5 and TRBJ2-3, with 11 bases aligning to TRBD2. The CDR3 totals 18 residues. Germline trimming cut 7 bases from V and 0 bases from J; bases unmatched to any gene: 12. Germline assignment: CDR1 LGHNT and CDR2 FRNRAP. The DNA for the CDR3 is TGTGCTAGTGCGGGTGGACTAGCGGGTGTTTGGAGCACAGATACGCAGTATTTT. This sequence encodes CASAGGLAGVWSTDTQYF.

This clone was observed a handful of times. The J gene is TRBJ2-1, the V gene TRBV9, with TRBD2 identical over 9 bases. The CDR3 is made up of 15 amino acids. CDR1 is SGDLS and CDR2 is YYNGEE in the germline V gene. The V and J ends lost 0 bases and 4 bases, in that order; junction bases with no gene match: 2. The CDR3 spells CASSVELAGYNEQFF. As DNA, the CDR3 is TGTGCCAGCAGCGTAGAACTAGCGGGTTACAATGAGCAGTTCTTC.

The rearrangement links TRBV4-2 to TRBJ2-1; 11 bases are shared with TRBD2. Germline trimming cut 4 bases from V and 5 bases from J; bases unmatched to any gene: 7. Germline V gives CDR1 LGHNA, CDR2 YNFKEQ. This CDR3 spans 16 amino acids. Written as DNA, the CDR3 is TGTGCCAGCAGCCGAGATGGGACTAGCGGAGACAATGAGCAGTTCTTC. The encoded protein is CASSRDGTSGDNEQFF.

This clone was counted only a few times. This chain uses TRBV23-1 with TRBJ1-5; D might be TRBD1 (6 bases). TRBV23-1 is identified as an open reading frame with a role that is uncertain. The CDR3 totals 16 residues. Trimming shortened V by 0 bases and J by 9 bases, and 18 bases separated the two germline ends. The CDR3 reads CASSQSKGQPLRPQHF. CDR3 sequence (DNA): TGCGCCAGCAGTCAATCGAAAGGACAGCCCCTGAGGCCCCAGCATTTT.

The sample holds a few counts of this clone. This sequence joins TRBV15 and TRBJ2-7; D possibly corresponds to TRBD2 (5 bases). The CDR3 covers 15 residues. CDR1 and CDR2 (germline): LNHNV, YYDKDF (reference sequence). V was pared by 5 bases and J by 4 bases, with 18 bases between. CDR3 sequence: CATSVRPVGGYEQYF. In DNA, the CDR3 is TGTGCCACCAGCGTCCGACCGGTAGGCGGGTACGAGCAGTACTTC.

V usage is TRBV27 and J usage is TRBJ2-1; 15 positions match TRBD2. Per the germline V gene, CDR1 is MNHEY and CDR2 is SMNVEV (reference sequence). CDR3 length: 16 residues. Trimming at V came to 7 bases and at J to 13 bases, leaving 14 bases not matched to a gene. The CDR3 sequence: CASNRGLAGGRTHQFF. The CDR3 region has the DNA TGTGCCAGCAACCGTGGACTAGCGGGAGGGCGGACTCACCAGTTCTTC.

This chain connects TRBV7-9 to TRBJ2-5; D remains ambiguous. Germline-derived CDR1 and CDR2 are SEHNR and FQNEAQ (reference sequence). The germline V and J ends were trimmed by 6 bases and 5 bases, with 13 bases remaining between them. The CDR3 runs 13 residues. CDR3: CASSMRSIETQYF. The CDR3 region has the DNA TGTGCCAGCAGTATGAGGAGTATTGAGACCCAGTACTTC. Filled out from reference TRBV7-9 and TRBJ2-5, the complete variable domain reads DTGVSQNPRHKITKRGQNVTFRCDPISEHNRLYWYRQTLGQGPEFLTYFQNEAQLEKSRLLSDRFSAERPKGSFSTLEIQRTEQGDSAMYLCASSMRSIETQYFGPGTRLLVL.

This clone has a handful of counts. The chain uses TRBV6-1 and TRBJ2-1; 9 positions agree with TRBD2. The germline gives CDR1 MNHNS, CDR2 SASEGT. The CDR3 length is 14 residues. V was clipped by 6 bases and J by 9 bases; unmatched bases: 9. CDR3 nucleotide sequence: TGTGCCAGCAGGAATCCGCGGACTAGCGCTGAGCAGTTCTTC. It yields the protein CASRNPRTSAEQFF.

This clone was found a few times. The DNA of the CDR3 is TGTGCCACCAGCAGAGGAGACACCTCCTACGAGCAGTACTTC. Amino acids: CATSRGDTSYEQYF. This chain uses TRBV15 with TRBJ2-7; D unresolved. The ends were cut back, 1 base at V and 0 bases at J, with 7 bases in the middle. Germline CDR1 is LNHNV and CDR2 is YYDKDF (reference sequence). The CDR3 loop spans 14 amino acids.

The chain links TRBV7-9 to TRBJ2-7; TRBD1 agrees at 9 bases. This CDR3 region has 16 residues. The trim removed 1 base at V and 2 bases at J, leaving 6 bases unmatched. Looked up from germline, CDR1 is SEHNR and CDR2 is FQNEAQ (reference sequence). The CDR3 DNA is TGTGCCAGCAGCTTAGAGTTCCGGACAGGGGCCTACGAGCAGTACTTC. Translated, it gives CASSLEFRTGAYEQYF. Full variable domain (remainder filled in from reference TRBV7-9 and TRBJ2-7): DTGVSQNPRHKITKRGQNVTFRCDPISEHNRLYWYRQTLGQGPEFLTYFQNEAQLEKSRLLSDRFSAERPKGSFSTLEIQRTEQGDSAMYLCASSLEFRTGAYEQYFGPGTRLTVT.